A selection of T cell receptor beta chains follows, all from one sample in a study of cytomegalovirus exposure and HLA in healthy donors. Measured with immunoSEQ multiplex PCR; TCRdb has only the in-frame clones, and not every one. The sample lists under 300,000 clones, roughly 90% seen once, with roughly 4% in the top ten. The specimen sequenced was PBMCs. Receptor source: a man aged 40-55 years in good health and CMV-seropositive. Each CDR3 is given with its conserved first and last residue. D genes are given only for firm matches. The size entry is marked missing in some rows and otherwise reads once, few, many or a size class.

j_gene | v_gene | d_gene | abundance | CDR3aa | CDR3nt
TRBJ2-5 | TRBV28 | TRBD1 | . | CASSFPTGRETQYF | TGTGCCAGCAGTTTCCCGACAGGGCGCGAGACCCAGTACTTC
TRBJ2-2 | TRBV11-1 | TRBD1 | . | CASSLGTDTGELFF | TGTGCCAGCAGTCTCGGGACAGACACCGGGGAGCTGTTTTTT
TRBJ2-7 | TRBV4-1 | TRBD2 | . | CASSQPTSGSYEQYF | TGCGCCAGCAGCCAACCAACTAGCGGGAGCTACGAGCAGTACTTC
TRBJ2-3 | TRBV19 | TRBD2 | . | CASSMGVAGGPDTQYF | TGTGCCAGTAGTATGGGTGTAGCGGGAGGGCCAGATACGCAGTATTTT
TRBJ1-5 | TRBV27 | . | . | CASSSSRDYSNQPQHF | TGTGCCAGCAGTTCCTCAAGAGATTATAGCAATCAGCCCCAGCATTTT
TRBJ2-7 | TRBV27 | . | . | CASSRNSITYEQYF | TGTGCCAGCAGCAGAAACAGCATCACCTACGAGCAGTACTTC
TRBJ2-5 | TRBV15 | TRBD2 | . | CATSSRLAGTEETQYF | TGTGCCACCAGCTCGCGACTAGCGGGAACGGAAGAGACCCAGTACTTC
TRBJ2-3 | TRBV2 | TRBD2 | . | CAGLAGMVDTQYF | TGTGCCGGATTAGCGGGAATGGTAGATACGCAGTATTTT
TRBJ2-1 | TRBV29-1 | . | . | CSSSSPLGYNEQFF | TGCAGCTCCTCTAGCCCCCTCGGCTACAATGAGCAGTTCTTC
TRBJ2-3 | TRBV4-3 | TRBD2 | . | CASSQDLGSGRGITDTQYF | TGCGCCAGCAGCCAAGATCTTGGTAGCGGGAGGGGTATCACAGATACGCAGTATTTT
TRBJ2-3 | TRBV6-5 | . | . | CASSYSSLESTDTQYF | TGTGCCAGCAGTTACTCGTCACTAGAGAGCACAGATACGCAGTATTTT
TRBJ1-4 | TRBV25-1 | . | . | CASSVTRGREKLFF | TGTGCCAGCAGTGTTACAAGGGGGAGAGAAAAACTGTTTTTT
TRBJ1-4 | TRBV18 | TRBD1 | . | CASSQDRDDEKLFF | TGTGCCAGCTCACAGGACAGGGATGATGAAAAACTGTTTTTT
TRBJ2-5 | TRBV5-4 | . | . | CASSSFRGWTQETQYF | TGTGCCAGCAGCTCATTCCGGGGGTGGACTCAAGAGACCCAGTACTTC
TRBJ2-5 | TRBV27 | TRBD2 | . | CASSYSGLAGGVETQYF | TGTGCCAGCAGTTACTCGGGACTAGCGGGAGGTGTGGAGACCCAGTACTTC
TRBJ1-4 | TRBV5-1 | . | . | CASSLDGPATNEKLFF | TGCGCCAGCAGCTTGGACGGTCCGGCAACTAATGAAAAACTGTTTTTT
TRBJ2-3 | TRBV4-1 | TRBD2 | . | CASSHRSGRSTDTQYF | TGCGCCAGCAGCCACCGTAGCGGGAGAAGTACAGATACGCAGTATTTT
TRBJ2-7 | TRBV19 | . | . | CASSVGASYEQYF | TGTGCCAGTAGTGTTGGGGCCTCCTACGAGCAGTACTTC
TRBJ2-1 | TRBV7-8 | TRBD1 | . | CASSLGGGKYNEQFF | TGTGCCAGCAGCTTAGGAGGGGGCAAATACAATGAGCAGTTCTTC
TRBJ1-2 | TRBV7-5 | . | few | CARTRFYGYTF | TGTGCCAGAACTCGGTTCTATGGCTACACCTTC
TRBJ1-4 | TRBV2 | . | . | CASSEYSPNEKLFF | TGTGCCAGTAGTGAATACAGCCCTAATGAAAAACTGTTTTTT
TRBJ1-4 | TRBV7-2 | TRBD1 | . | CASSRDSNEKLFF | TGTGCCAGCAGCCGGGACAGCAATGAAAAACTGTTTTTT
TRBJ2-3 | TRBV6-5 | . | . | CASRIADTQYF | TGTGCCAGCAGGATAGCAGATACGCAGTATTTT
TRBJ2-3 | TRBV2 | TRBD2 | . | CASSGGSGSDTQYF | TGTGCCAGCAGTGGAGGTAGCGGGTCAGATACGCAGTATTTT
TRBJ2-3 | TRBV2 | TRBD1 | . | CASTHENRGTDTQYF | TGTGCCAGCACCCACGAAAACAGGGGGACAGATACGCAGTATTTT
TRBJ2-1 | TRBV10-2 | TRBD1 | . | CASKGTAPTYNEQFF | TGCGCCAGCAAAGGGACAGCCCCGACCTACAATGAGCAGTTCTTC
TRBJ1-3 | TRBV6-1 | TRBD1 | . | CASRADRYENTIYF | TGTGCCAGCAGAGCGGACAGGTACGAAAACACCATATATTTT
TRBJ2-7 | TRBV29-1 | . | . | CSVSQGSSYEQYF | TGCAGCGTTAGTCAGGGGAGCTCCTACGAGCAGTACTTC
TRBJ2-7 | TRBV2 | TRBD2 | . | CASSEGLAGGEQYF | TGTGCCAGCAGTGAAGGACTAGCGGGGGGAGAGCAGTACTTC
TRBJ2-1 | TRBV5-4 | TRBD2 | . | CASSFFSRGSNEQFF | TGTGCCAGCAGCTTTTTCTCTCGCGGGAGCAATGAGCAGTTCTTC
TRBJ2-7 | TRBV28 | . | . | CASSFSNNYEQYF | TGTGCCAGCAGTTTTTCAAACAACTACGAGCAGTACTTC
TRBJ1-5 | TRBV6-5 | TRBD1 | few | CASTKLGTGDQPQHF | TGTGCCAGCACCAAACTTGGGACAGGAGACCAGCCCCAGCATTTT
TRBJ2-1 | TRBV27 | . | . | CASSLGPASYNEQFF | TGTGCCAGCAGCCTAGGTCCGGCCTCCTACAATGAGCAGTTCTTC
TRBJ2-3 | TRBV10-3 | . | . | CATEAGYGTDTQYF | TGTGCCACCGAAGCGGGTTATGGCACAGATACGCAGTATTTT
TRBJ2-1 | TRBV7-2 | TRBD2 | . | CASSLAGLGDEQFF | TGTGCCAGCAGCTTAGCGGGACTAGGGGATGAGCAGTTCTTC
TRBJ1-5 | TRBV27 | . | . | CASSLSSRGNQPQHF | TGTGCCAGCAGTTTGAGTAGTCGGGGGAACCAGCCCCAGCATTTT
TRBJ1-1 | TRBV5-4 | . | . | CASSGDREGEAFF | TGTGCCAGCAGCGGGGATAGGGAGGGTGAAGCTTTCTTT
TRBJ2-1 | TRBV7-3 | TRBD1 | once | CASSLETGGMDEQFF | TGTGCCAGCAGCTTAGAAACAGGGGGCATGGATGAGCAGTTCTTC
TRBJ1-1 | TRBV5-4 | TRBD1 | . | CASSGRGLGTEAFF | TGTGCCAGCAGCGGTAGGGGGCTCGGCACTGAAGCTTTCTTT
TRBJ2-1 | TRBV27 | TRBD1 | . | CASRPDFRDRYNEQFF | TGTGCCAGCAGGCCCGACTTCCGGGACAGGTACAATGAGCAGTTCTTC
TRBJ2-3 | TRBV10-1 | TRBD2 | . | CASSEGREYTDTQYF | TGCGCCAGCAGTGAGGGGCGGGAGTACACAGATACGCAGTATTTT